The present entry profiles one T cell receptor (beta chain) with its context. Its antigen is still unknown. No base qualities exist here, and no much larger clone lies one base off it. The library was built by means of the immunoSEQ multiplex PCR assay. For TCR sequencing, RNA was extracted from every sample and reverse transcribed into cDNA to serve as template. First-strand cDNA was synthesized using SuperScript III with a 2:1 mix of oligo-dT and random hexamers. Amplification bias was assessed with a synthetic immune receptor repertoire, and residual bias was removed computationally. The source study handled its data this way. Raw reads were preprocessed to remove errors, and CDR3 was defined by IMGT conventions from the conserved cysteine to phenylalanine. To get clonality, Shannon entropy was normalized by log2 of the number of productive unique TCRs and the result was subtracted from 1. Scalp TCRbeta sequences were cross-referenced with sorted blood CD4 and CD8 repertoires so that the CD4 or CD8 identity of scalp clones could be inferred. Held by TCRdb, this immuneACCESS table contains in-frame sequences only and omits some clones. Under half of the omission traces to an unresolved V gene where checked; the cause of the rest is unknown. V, J and clone size were drawn from that table, and D and trimming were deduced from the DNA. Across this sample there are about 150,000 clones, with around 58% seen only once. Jointly, the top ten make up under 8% of the sample.

This record belongs to a study of CD8+ T cells in alopecia areata (dated by TCRdb to 2017 to 2018). Describing the broader study: The treated patients took part in an open-label pilot trial in which moderate-to-severe alopecia areata was treated with oral tofacitinib at 5 to 10 mg twice daily. TCRbeta CDR3 regions were amplified by immunoSEQ multiplex PCR with 35 Vbeta forward and 13 Jbeta reverse primers. Biopsies were taken from tofacitinib-treated patients at baseline and at 4 and 24 weeks of treatment, and a later scalp biopsy was taken in several of the tofacitinib-treated patients. The study used high-throughput TCRbeta sequencing to examine T cell clonal expansion in alopecia areata, in both the C3H/HeJ mouse model and human patients. Patients stayed on tofacitinib for 6 to 18 months and then had 6 months of follow-up off drug so that delayed response and recurrence could be assessed. RNA was extracted with the PAXgene miRNA kit for fixed scalp, the miRNeasy kit for PBMCs, and the RNeasy kit for mouse skin. In humans, TCRbeta sequencing was performed on scalp tissue and on sorted CD4+ and CD8+ peripheral blood T cells from healthy controls and from patients with patchy or totalis/universalis alopecia areata. Clonality in the scalp was compared among normal scalp (n=4), patchy alopecia areata scalp (n=8), and alopecia totalis/universalis scalp (n=8). Results and caveats for the whole study, not just this receptor: Compared with normal scalp, lesional scalp had higher clonality and more expanded CD8+ clones, particularly in alopecia totalis/universalis, a pattern that suggests antigenic drive. Unlike mouse skin, which is dominated by gammadelta T cells, normal human skin has resident alphabeta T cells that are also sequenced, and this complicates analysis of the scalp TCR repertoire. Compared with mice, TCR sequences shared between patients were less clear, possibly partly because of HLA diversity across the patient population.

The label giving this sample's time point can be read as: baseline before oral tofacitinib. Lesional scalp punch biopsies and peripheral blood were obtained from alopecia areata patients. PBMCs were isolated by density centrifugation and stained for CD3, CD4 and CD8, after which CD4+ and CD8+ T cells were sorted on a FACSAria. V drops 0 bases and J drops 6 bases, leaving 8 bases in between. The CDR3, cysteine through phenylalanine, is 13 amino acids long. The kept DNA is CDR3 alone, 39 bases in frame from the first base. Per the germline V gene, SGDLS is the CDR1 and YYNGEE is the CDR2. The sequencing here drew on CD4+ T cells sorted from blood, taken at week 0. The sequence was collected from a human donor with alopecia areata. This sequence uses TRBV9 and TRBJ2-3; no confident D gene assignment can be made. This receptor carries the CDR3 CASSVGNFDTQYF. The bases read TGTGCCAGCAGCGTAGGAAACTTTGATACGCAGTATTTT.